Following are 21 T cell receptor beta chains from one sample sequenced in a study of cytomegalovirus exposure and HLA in healthy donors. PCR involved 60 Vbeta and 13 Jbeta primers. The data were produced by immunoSEQ multiplex PCR, yet TCRdb's version contains in-frame clones alone and is incomplete. The sample lists 95,000 to 150,000 clones; around 79% were seen once. The sample taken for sequencing was PBMCs. All receptors come from a middle-aged woman in good health and CMV-seronegative.

The gene calls are TRBV6-5 and TRBJ1-2, with 7 bases matching TRBD1. Germline assignment: CDR1 MNHEY and CDR2 SVGAGI. After removal of 2 bases from V and 9 bases from J, the junction contained 3 bases not matched to a gene. The CDR3 runs 12 residues. The CDR3 nucleotides are TGTGCCAGCAGTTACGCAGGGGGAAGCTACACCTTC. This translates into CASSYAGGSYTF.

The chain uses TRBV9 and TRBJ1-5, with unresolved D. This CDR3 spans 15 amino acids. Trimming removed 0 bases at V and 3 bases at J, with 10 bases between. Germline CDR1 SGDLS, CDR2 YYNGEE. The CDR3 DNA follows: TGTGCCAGCAGCGTAGGGTGGGCGTTCAATCAGCCCCAGCATTTT. Translating gives CASSVGWAFNQPQHF.

This sequence joins TRBV29-1 and TRBJ2-7; tentatively, D is TRBD2 (5 bases). Per germline, CDR1 SQVTM and CDR2 ANQGSEA. CDR3 length: 13 amino acids. Trimming cost V 3 bases and J 0 bases, with 9 bases left between them. CDR3 in amino acids: CSVEGAPSYEQYF. The CDR3 DNA reads as TGCAGCGTTGAGGGAGCGCCCTCCTACGAGCAGTACTTC.

In nucleotides, the CDR3 is TGTGCCAGCAGTGATAGGACAGTGGCTAACTATGGCTACACCTTC. As protein: CASSDRTVANYGYTF. The V call is TRBV6-1, the J call TRBJ1-2; D possibly corresponds to TRBD1 (6 bases). This CDR3 spans 15 amino acids. V shed 3 bases and J shed 0 bases, with 11 bases lying between them. Germline CDR1 and CDR2: MNHNS and SASEGT.

This clone turned up a few times. This chain uses TRBV7-8 with TRBJ2-2; TRBD2 matches 7 bases. This CDR3 region has 16 residues. V shed 2 bases, J shed 0 bases, and the junction held 3 bases outside the gene matches. CDR1 and CDR2 (germline): SGHVS, FQNEAQ. The CDR3 loop is CASSLNLAANTGELFF. CDR3 DNA: TGTGCCAGCAGCTTAAATCTAGCGGCGAACACCGGGGAGCTGTTTTTT. Supplemented by reference TRBV7-8 and TRBJ2-2, the full variable domain reads GAGVSQSPRYKVAKRGQDVALRCDPISGHVSLFWYQQALGQGPEFLTYFQNEAQLDKSGLPSDRFFAERPEGSVSTLKIQRTQQEDSAVYLCASSLNLAANTGELFFGEGSRLTVL.

The rearrangement joins TRBV5-4 to TRBJ2-1, with 8 bases aligning to TRBD2. The CDR3 contains 15 residues. After removal of 3 bases from V and 7 bases from J, the junction contained 9 bases not matched to a gene. The germline V gene encodes CDR1 SGHNT and CDR2 YYREEE (reference sequence). The DNA for the CDR3 is TGTGCCAGCAGCTGGGGACCGGGACTAGATAATGAGCAGTTCTTC. It translates to CASSWGPGLDNEQFF.

The chain carries TRBV4-3 and TRBJ1-4; D remains unclear. Germline-derived CDR1 and CDR2 are LGHNA and YSLEER. Trimming pared 1 base from V and 7 bases from J, leaving 4 bases between. This CDR3 has 12 residues. The CDR3 DNA reads as TGCGCCAGCAGCCAAGGCGGTGAAAAACTGTTTTTT. Translating it yields CASSQGGEKLFF.

This clone was found a few times. The chain uses TRBV9 and TRBJ2-2; 10 bases line up with TRBD2. The CDR3 length is 15 residues. The junction had 5 bases not matched to a gene; V was cut back by 4 bases and J by 5 bases. Germline lookup yields CDR1 SGDLS and CDR2 YYNGEE. The CDR3 region is CASSPGTSDTGELFF. CDR3 DNA: TGTGCCAGCAGCCCCGGGACTAGCGATACCGGGGAGCTGTTTTTT. The full variable domain, rest sourced from reference TRBV9 and TRBJ2-2, is DSGVTQTPKHLITATGQRVTLRCSPRSGDLSVYWYQQSLDQGLQFLIQYYNGEERAKGNILERFSAQQFPDLHSELNLSSLELGDSALYFCASSPGTSDTGELFFGEGSRLTVL.

This chain connects TRBV5-6 to TRBJ2-7; TRBD1 agrees at 9 bases. V was pared by 4 bases and J by 3 bases, with 5 bases of the junction left unmatched. From germline, CDR1 is SGHDT and CDR2 YYEEEE. The CDR3 sequence is 14 residues long. Written as DNA, the CDR3 is TGTGCCAGCAGCGTAGGGACAGGGAACTACGAGCAGTACTTC. It specifies CASSVGTGNYEQYF. Looking up the rest from reference TRBV5-6 and TRBJ2-7 gives the full variable domain: DAGVTQSPTHLIKTRGQQVTLRCSPKSGHDTVSWYQQALGQGPQFIFQYYEEEERQRGNFPDRFSGHQFPNYSSELNVNALLLGDSALYLCASSVGTGNYEQYFGPGTRLTVT.

The chain has TRBV10-3 and TRBJ2-3; 9 positions match TRBD1. The germline CDR1 and CDR2 sequences are ENHRY and SYGVKD. The V segment lost 8 bases and the J segment 3 bases; nucleotides outside the gene matches: 6. CDR3 size: 14 residues. Here the CDR3 DNA reads TGTGCCATCGCTCCACAGGGGGCAACAGATACGCAGTATTTT. As protein: CAIAPQGATDTQYF.

V usage is TRBV7-2 and J usage is TRBJ1-6; D not resolved. The CDR3 contains 13 residues. The germline V and J ends were trimmed by 4 bases and 4 bases, with 5 bases remaining between them. Germline V gene lookup returns CDR1 SGHTA and CDR2 FQGNSA. As DNA, the CDR3 is TGTGCCAGCAGCTCTATTTATAATTCACCCCTCCACTTT. Amino acids: CASSSIYNSPLHF.

V usage is TRBV4-2 and J usage is TRBJ2-1; TRBD2 matches at 9 bases. The V segment lost 4 bases and the J segment 7 bases; nucleotides outside the gene matches: 11. Germline V CDR1 and CDR2: LGHNA, YNFKEQ. The CDR3 consists of 16 residues. The CDR3, as DNA: TGTGCCAGCAGCCCCACTGGGGCGGGAGGGTCTAATGAGCAGTTCTTC. This translates into CASSPTGAGGSNEQFF.

The rearrangement links TRBV4-1 to TRBJ2-5, with 8 bases aligning to TRBD2. After removal of 0 bases from V and 10 bases from J, the junction contained 10 bases not matched to a gene. The germline gives CDR1 MGHRA, CDR2 YSYEKL. The CDR3 is 15 amino acids. CDR3 residues: CASSQEVAGLGFQYF. CDR3 nucleotide sequence: TGCGCCAGCAGCCAAGAAGTAGCGGGATTAGGTTTCCAGTACTTC.

The rearrangement joins TRBV7-2 to TRBJ2-7; no clear D. There are 13 residues in the CDR3. From germline, CDR1 is SGHTA and CDR2 FQGNSA. V lost 1 base and J lost 4, with 8 bases in between. CDR3 region: CASSLVSRYEQYF. CDR3 DNA: TGTGCCAGCAGCTTAGTTAGTCGGTACGAGCAGTACTTC.

This clone appeared once. The chain combines TRBV2 with TRBJ2-2; 7 bases fit TRBD1. The junction had 3 bases not matched to a gene; V was cut back by 0 bases and J by 5 bases. Germline V gene sequence: CDR1 SNHLY, CDR2 FYNNEI. The CDR3 runs 15 residues. CDR3 sequence (DNA): TGTGCCAGCAGTGAAGCCGGGACAGCTACCGGGGAGCTGTTTTTT. This encodes CASSEAGTATGELFF.

CDR3 coding DNA: TGTGCCAGCAGTAGAGCGACAGGGGGGGCTGGAAACACCATATATTTT. Residues: CASSRATGGAGNTIYF. The chain employs TRBV7-9 and TRBJ1-3, with 9 bases that match TRBD1. V lost 6 bases and J lost 2; bases outside the gene matches: 8. CDR1 and CDR2 from the germline V gene are SEHNR and FQNEAQ (reference sequence). The CDR3 spans 16 residues.

The V call is TRBV5-1, the J call TRBJ1-2, with 7 bases aligning to TRBD1. Germline V gives CDR1 SGHRS, CDR2 YFSETQ. CDR3 size: 14 residues. V dropped 0 bases and J dropped 5; count of bases not matched to a gene: 4. The CDR3 reads CASSLATGEYGYTF. DNA for the CDR3: TGCGCCAGCAGCTTGGCTACAGGGGAATATGGCTACACCTTC.

This clone was found a few times. This chain uses TRBV7-8 with TRBJ2-5; no clear D. Trimming left V 5 bases short and J 2 bases short, with 12 bases between. Germline lookup yields CDR1 SGHVS and CDR2 FQNEAQ. The CDR3 length is 14 residues. The CDR3 nucleotides are TGTGCCAGCAGCCTCAGTCCCGGGCAAGAGACCCAGTACTTC. It specifies CASSLSPGQETQYF.

The chain links TRBV29-1 to TRBJ2-5; TRBD1 matches at 8 bases. Germline V lookup: CDR1 SQVTM, CDR2 ANQGSEA. After removal of 2 bases from V and 5 bases from J, the junction contained 10 bases not matched to a gene. The CDR3 length is 15 residues. CDR3 residues: CSVETPGGRGETQYF. CDR3 nucleotides: TGCAGCGTTGAAACCCCAGGGGGCCGTGGGGAGACCCAGTACTTC.

The chain couples TRBV7-2 to TRBJ1-2; 7 bases match TRBD1. Trimming took 1 base from V and 1 from J; bases not matched to a gene: 0. CDR3 length: 14 amino acids. Looked up from germline, CDR1 is SGHTA and CDR2 is FQGNSA. CDR3 DNA: TGTGCCAGCAGCTTAGGACAGGGTAACTATGGCTACACCTTC. Encoded protein: CASSLGQGNYGYTF.

This rearrangement joins TRBV7-2 to TRBJ2-3; the D is unclear. The CDR3 spans 12 residues. V lost 6 bases to trimming and J lost 8 bases, with 12 bases between them. Germline V gene data show CDR1 as SGHTA and CDR2 as FQGNSA. The CDR3 sequence: CASSPVTTTQYF. The CDR3 DNA reads as TGTGCCAGCAGTCCCGTTACTACTACGCAGTATTTT.